A single sample gave rise to the 20 T cell receptor beta chains below, sequenced in a study of graft-versus-host responses after intestinal transplantation. Using immunoSEQ multiplex PCR, the repertoire was profiled, and TCRdb retains in-frame clones only, with some absent. The sample shows some 110,000 clones, more than 75% of them seen only once. Antigens for these TCRs are unknown. The specimen comprised unstimulated CD4+ T cells sorted from spleen or lymph node cells, sampled before intestinal transplant. Receptors were obtained from a human donor who received an intestinal transplant.

The sample holds a few counts of this clone. The rearrangement joins TRBV6-1 to TRBJ2-7; 8 positions match TRBD2. CDR1 MNHNS and CDR2 SASEGT come from the germline V gene. The CDR3 sequence is 14 residues long. Trimming cost V 9 bases and J 7 bases; bases outside gene matches: 14. Here the CDR3 DNA reads TGTGCCAGTAGCGCCGGGAGGGAACAACGGGAGCAGTACTTC. Amino acids: CASSAGREQREQYF.

The chain has TRBV11-1 and TRBJ2-7, with D unclear. There are 16 residues in the CDR3. CDR1 is SGHAT, CDR2 FQDESV, per germline (reference sequence). Trimming left V 1 base short and J 1 base short, with 14 bases between. The CDR3 loop reads CASSLVYGSGSYEQYF. The CDR3, as DNA: TGTGCCAGCAGCTTAGTCTACGGCAGTGGATCCTACGAGCAGTACTTC.

This rearrangement joins TRBV6-4 to TRBJ2-1; D ambiguous. The CDR3 totals 14 residues. Trimming shortened V by 5 bases and J by 2 bases, and 10 bases separated the two germline ends. Germline V gene sequence: CDR1 MRHNA, CDR2 SNTAGT. In nucleotides, the CDR3 is TGTGCCAGCAGTTCGGACCCGACCTACAATGAGCAGTTCTTC. As protein: CASSSDPTYNEQFF.

The V gene is TRBV10-3, the J gene TRBJ1-6; possibly TRBD1 for D (6 bases). The V gene's germline CDR1 is ENHRY and CDR2 SYGVKD. With 6 bases removed from V and 5 bases from J, the gap between germline ends came to 11 bases. The CDR3 has 14 residues. The CDR3 spells CAISAGQNNSPLHF. The CDR3 DNA is TGTGCCATCAGCGCCGGACAGAATAATTCACCCCTCCACTTT.

This chain joins TRBV5-4 and TRBJ2-7; D is unresolved. The CDR3 is 11 amino acids. V was clipped by 3 bases and J by 3 bases, with 4 bases between them. Germline CDR1 reads SGHNT; CDR2 reads YYREEE (reference sequence). This chain's CDR3 is CASSSHYEQYF. In DNA, the CDR3 is TGTGCCAGCAGCTCCCACTACGAGCAGTACTTC.

The rearrangement links TRBV7-3 to TRBJ2-1; either TRBD1 or TRBD2 may supply D (5 bases each). There are 15 residues in the CDR3. The germline CDR1 and CDR2 sequences are SGHTA and FQGTGA. With 1 base removed from V and 6 bases from J, the gap between germline ends came to 13 bases. CDR3 DNA sequence: TGTGCCAGCAGCTTAAATCCGGGGCAGACCAATGAGCAGTTCTTC. Translation: CASSLNPGQTNEQFF. The complete variable domain, with remaining parts taken from reference TRBV7-3 and TRBJ2-1, reads GAGVSQTPSNKVTEKGKYVELRCDPISGHTALYWYRQSLGQGPEFLIYFQGTGAADDSGLPNDRFFAVRPEGSVSTLKIQRTERGDSAVYLCASSLNPGQTNEQFFGPGTRLTVL.

The chain has TRBV4-1 and TRBJ1-4; tentatively, D is TRBD1 (5 bases). V was clipped by 5 bases and J by 3 bases, with 16 bases between them. The CDR3 is 16 amino acids. Germline assignment: CDR1 MGHRA and CDR2 YSYEKL. CDR3 bases: TGCGCCAGCAGCGGTCAAGGGGTCGCGGCTAATGAAAAACTGTTTTTT. Translating it yields CASSGQGVAANEKLFF.

The chain uses TRBV18 and TRBJ1-1; 7 bases are a match to TRBD1. V dropped 2 bases and J dropped 3; count of bases not matched to a gene: 0. Per germline, CDR1 KGHSH and CDR2 LQKENI. The CDR3 is 13 amino acids. The chain's CDR3 is CASSPDRDTEAFF. The CDR3 DNA sequence: TGTGCCAGCTCACCAGACAGGGACACTGAAGCTTTCTTT.

The rearrangement links TRBV5-5 to TRBJ1-6; 9 positions agree with TRBD1. Germline V gene data show CDR1 as SGHKS and CDR2 as YYEKEE (reference sequence). Trimming at V came to 3 bases and at J to 4 bases, leaving 2 bases not matched to a gene. CDR3 size: 15 residues. This CDR3 is CASSSGTGYNSPLHF. CDR3 nucleotide sequence: TGTGCCAGCAGCTCCGGGACAGGGTATAATTCACCCCTCCACTTT. Drawing the rest from reference TRBV5-5 and TRBJ1-6, the complete variable domain is DAGVTQSPTHLIKTRGQQVTLRCSPISGHKSVSWYQQVLGQGPQFIFQYYEKEERGRGNFPDRFSARQFPNYSSELNVNALLLGDSALYLCASSSGTGYNSPLHFGNGTRLTVT.

CDR3 region: CASRAWGFYTGELFF. The CDR3 nucleotides read TGTGCCAGCAGGGCGTGGGGGTTTTACACCGGGGAGCTGTTTTTT. The V call is TRBV6-1, the J call TRBJ2-2, with D perhaps matching TRBD1 or TRBD2 (5 bases each). The CDR3 is made up of 15 amino acids. Germline lookup yields CDR1 MNHNS and CDR2 SASEGT. With 6 bases removed from V and 3 bases from J, the gap between germline ends came to 14 bases.

CDR3 bases: TGTGCCAGCAGCCGGGGACTAGGCGAGCAGTACTTC. Amino acid sequence: CASSRGLGEQYF. This sequence joins TRBV7-9 and TRBJ2-7, with 8 positions matching TRBD2. Germline V gene lookup returns CDR1 SEHNR and CDR2 FQNEAQ (reference sequence). The CDR3 loop spans 12 amino acids. V trimming: 5 bases; J trimming: 6 bases; junction bases outside the gene matches: 3.

This clone was detected once. The chain recombines TRBV19 with TRBJ2-1; possible D gene TRBD1, 5 bases. This CDR3 is 16 amino acids long. Looked up from germline, CDR1 is LNHDA and CDR2 is SQIVND (reference sequence). V lost 0 bases and J 2 bases, leaving 11 bases between the germline ends. As DNA, the CDR3 is TGTGCCAGTAGTATAGATTCAGGGTTAACCTACAATGAGCAGTTCTTC. Encoded protein: CASSIDSGLTYNEQFF.

The V gene is TRBV7-9, the J gene TRBJ2-7, with D possibly matching TRBD1 (6 bases). The germline V gene encodes CDR1 SEHNR and CDR2 FQNEAQ (reference sequence). The CDR3 loop spans 15 amino acids. V was trimmed by 0 bases and J by 3 bases, leaving 12 bases between them. CDR3 sequence reads: CASSLAGDTSYEQYF. CDR3 sequence (DNA): TGTGCCAGCAGCTTAGCAGGGGACACTAGCTACGAGCAGTACTTC.

This clone was picked up a small number of times. J is TRBJ2-1 and V is TRBV7-9, with 7 bases that match TRBD2. This CDR3 spans 15 amino acids. Germline lookup yields CDR1 SEHNR and CDR2 FQNEAQ (reference sequence). V lost 5 bases and J lost 8; bases outside the gene matches: 12. CDR3 nucleotide sequence: TGTGCCAGCAGCGACTCTCGAGCGGGAAGCGATGAGCAGTTCTTC. This sequence encodes CASSDSRAGSDEQFF.

This clone was recorded at least ten times. Different DNA sequences within this sample yield the same CDR3. J is TRBJ2-5 and V is TRBV5-4; 7 bases are a match to TRBD2. Germline V gene sequence: CDR1 SGHNT, CDR2 YYREEE (reference sequence). The CDR3 loop spans 14 amino acids. V lost 0 bases, J lost 5 bases, and 4 bases stayed unmatched. CDR3 region: CASSLGGGGETQYF. The DNA of the CDR3 is TGTGCCAGCAGCTTGGGCGGGGGAGGGGAGACCCAGTACTTC.

This clone was seen a handful of times. The chain joins TRBV28 to TRBJ2-5; D perhaps matches TRBD1 (5 bases). This CDR3 is built from 14 residues. V shed 5 bases and J shed 6 bases, with 16 bases lying between them. Germline CDR1 reads MDHEN; CDR2 reads SYDVKM. The CDR3 here is CASSIGQTWKTQYF. DNA for the CDR3: TGTGCCAGCAGTATTGGACAAACTTGGAAGACCCAGTACTTC.

The rearrangement joins TRBV5-4 to TRBJ1-3; TRBD1 matches at 8 bases. This CDR3 is built from 16 residues. Germline V gene lookup returns CDR1 SGHNT and CDR2 YYREEE (reference sequence). V dropped 4 bases and J dropped 1; count of bases not matched to a gene: 7. CDR3 in amino acids: CASSGGQELSGNTIYF. As DNA, the CDR3 is TGTGCCAGCAGCGGGGGACAGGAACTTTCTGGAAACACCATATATTTT.

The genes are TRBV7-2 and TRBJ2-2; TRBD1 agrees at 11 bases. With V trimmed by 4 bases and J by 5 bases, 3 bases remained unmatched. CDR1 is SGHTA, CDR2 FQGNSA, per germline. The CDR3 totals 15 residues. For the CDR3, the DNA is TGTGCCAGCAGCTGGGGGACAGGGGGGACCGGGGAGCTGTTTTTT. It yields the protein CASSWGTGGTGELFF.

CDR3 nucleotides: TGTGCCAGCAGAGGTACCTACTACGAGCAGTACTTC. This encodes CASRGTYYEQYF. The V and J genes are TRBV11-2 and TRBJ2-7; unclear D gene. Deletions cut 6 bases from V and 3 bases from J, with 9 bases between. The germline V gene has CDR1 SGHAT and CDR2 FQNNGV. There are 12 residues in the CDR3.

The chain employs TRBV4-1 and TRBJ2-7, with D possibly TRBD2 on 6 matching bases. The CDR3 is 17 residues long. The germline CDR1 and CDR2 sequences are MGHRA and YSYEKL. V was cut by 0 bases and J by 0 bases, with 15 bases left in between. CDR3 nucleotide sequence: TGCGCCAGCAGCCAAGATTTCCAGCGGGCCAGCTCCTACGAGCAGTACTTC. This sequence encodes CASSQDFQRASSYEQYF.